This TCR beta chain was retrieved from a study of spatial heterogeneity in lung cancer (dated by TCRdb to the late 2010s). The study in broad terms: Beta-chain transcripts were consistently detected in greater numbers than alpha-chain transcripts, which likely reflects a higher abundance of beta-chain transcripts. Both alpha and beta chains were TCR-sequenced in samples taken at surgery, namely 220 tumor regions, 64 matched nontumor lung samples and 50 to 60 PBMC samples. In the raw uncorrected reads, each unique combination of TCR and UMI appeared more than ten times on average. The study quantitatively compared TCR alpha and beta repertoires across multiple tumor regions, matched nontumor lung and blood in non-small cell lung cancer. TCR repertoire features were related to nonsynonymous mutation counts determined by whole-exome sequencing of tumor tissue. General findings and caveats noted by the study authors: Additional single-cell paired TCR alpha and beta sequencing was considered necessary to confirm, at a functional level, the hypothesis that regional TCRs recognize regional mutations. Ubiquitous expanded tumor TCRs showed up in blood more often at tumor resection than at routine follow-up.

Deletion took 11 bases off V and 7 bases off J, with a span of 7 bases between the germline ends. For CDR1 and CDR2, the germline V gene lists MDHEN and SYDVKM. Including the terminal cysteine and phenylalanine, the CDR3 comprises 9 residues. CDR3 DNA is the only sequence kept; it has 27 bases, read in frame from the first base. Receptor amplification or capture employed 5' RACE. The run used a NextSeq 500. The TCR library protocol attached a unique molecular identifier to each TCR cDNA molecule to allow correction of PCR and sequencing errors. The study's processing was this. TCR identification, UMI-based error correction and CDR3 extraction were all carried out with Decombinator tools. TCRs above a frequency of 2 per 1,000, corresponding to the top 1% of the tumor frequency distribution, were defined as expanded. Renyi diversity was computed with the R vegan package after each repertoire had been subsampled 100 times to 5,000 TCRs. CDR3 similarity networks were constructed using string-kernel similarity of amino acid triplets, with links drawn between CDR3s whose pairwise similarity was above 0.82. TCRdb reanalyzed the raw reads on its own, using fastp at Q25 for trimming and MiXCR for clone calling, and kept in-frame beta chains. One record per CDR3 amino acid sequence lists the most common genes and DNA. TCRdb, not the authors, supplied the V and J calls. Here the sample has 36,000 or so distinct CDR3 sequences; 4% to 6% occur a single time. The leading ten clones occupy around 30% of the sample.

This clonotype appeared many times. This clone's antigen is unknown. Base qualities were left out, and no much larger clone turns up one base away. The time point label of this sample denotes: sample taken at primary tumor resection. Without any cell sorting, TCR sequencing was performed on whole RNA extracted either from tumor and nontumor lung tissue or from cryopreserved PBMC samples. Samples were obtained from 65 to 90 patients with early-stage, untreated non-small cell lung cancer from the lung TRACERx cohort. A patient was chosen for TCR sequencing only when enough RNA was available from at least two tumor regions.

Recombination joined TRBV28 with TRBJ2-3; no D segment can be confidently identified. Sequencing used PBMCs, obtained at surgery. The receptor was isolated from a female donor with early-stage non-small cell lung cancer. The nucleotide sequence is given as TGTGCCCTCCGGAATACGCAGTATTTT. It specifies CALRNTQYF.